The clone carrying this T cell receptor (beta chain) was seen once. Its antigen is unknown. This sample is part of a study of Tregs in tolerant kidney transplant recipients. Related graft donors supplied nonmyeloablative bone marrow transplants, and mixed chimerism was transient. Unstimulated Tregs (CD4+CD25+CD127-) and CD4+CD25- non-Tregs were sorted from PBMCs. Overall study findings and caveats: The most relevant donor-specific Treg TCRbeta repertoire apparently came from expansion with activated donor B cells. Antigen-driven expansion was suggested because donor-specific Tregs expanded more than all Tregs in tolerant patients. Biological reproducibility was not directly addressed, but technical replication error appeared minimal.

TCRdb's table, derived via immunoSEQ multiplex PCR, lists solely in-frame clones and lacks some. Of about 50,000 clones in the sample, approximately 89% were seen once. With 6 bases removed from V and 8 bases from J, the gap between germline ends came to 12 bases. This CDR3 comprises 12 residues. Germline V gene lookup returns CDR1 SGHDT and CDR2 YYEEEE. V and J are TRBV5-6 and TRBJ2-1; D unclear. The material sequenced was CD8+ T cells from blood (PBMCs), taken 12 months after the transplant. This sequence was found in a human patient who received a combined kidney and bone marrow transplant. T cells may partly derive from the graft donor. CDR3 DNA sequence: TGTGCCAGCATTTCAGATTTGGATGAGCAGTTCTTC. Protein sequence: CASISDLDEQFF.